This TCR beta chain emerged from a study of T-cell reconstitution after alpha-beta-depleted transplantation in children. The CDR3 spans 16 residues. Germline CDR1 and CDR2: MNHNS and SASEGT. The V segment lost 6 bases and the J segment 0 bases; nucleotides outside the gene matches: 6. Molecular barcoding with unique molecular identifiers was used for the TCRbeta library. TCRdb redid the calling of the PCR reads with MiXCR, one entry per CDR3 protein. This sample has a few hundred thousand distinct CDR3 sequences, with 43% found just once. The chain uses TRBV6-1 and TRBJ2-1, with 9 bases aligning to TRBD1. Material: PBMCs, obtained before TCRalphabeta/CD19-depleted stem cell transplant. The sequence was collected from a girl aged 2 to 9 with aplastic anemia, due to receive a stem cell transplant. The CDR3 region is CASRPQGAGSYNEQFF. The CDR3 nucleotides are TGTGCCAGCAGGCCACAGGGGGCCGGCTCCTACAATGAGCAGTTCTTC.